This passage covers 30 T cell receptor beta chains from one sample sequenced in a study of T cells after yellow fever vaccination. TCRdb reprocessed the 5' RACE reads via MiXCR and lists one record per CDR3 protein. The table records hundreds of thousands of distinct CDR3 sequences, roughly an eighth of them present only once. The sample in question was PBMCs, obtained on the day of the yellow fever booster vaccination. The receptor set was obtained from a young man who received the YFV17D yellow fever vaccine.

The chain joins TRBV5-4 to TRBJ2-7; TRBD2 is a possible D gene (5 bases). CDR1 is SGHNT, CDR2 YYREEE, per germline (reference sequence). V gave up 2 bases and J gave up 0 bases, with 15 bases separating them. This CDR3 contains 16 residues. CDR3 residues: CASSFVLDSSSYEQYF. The CDR3 DNA reads TGTGCCAGCAGCTTCGTATTGGACTCAAGCTCCTACGAGCAGTACTTC.

This clonotype was counted ten times or more. The chain recombines TRBV10-2 with TRBJ1-5; D gene uncertain. CDR3 length: 12 amino acids. Germline V CDR1 and CDR2: WSHSY, SAAADI. Between the trimmed V and J ends, which lost 8 bases and 0 bases, there was a span of 5 bases. The CDR3 loop reads CASGYSNQPQHF. CDR3 sequence (DNA): TGCGCCAGCGGGTATAGCAATCAGCCCCAGCATTTT.

The chain joins TRBV5-1 to TRBJ1-1; unclear D gene. This CDR3 comprises 13 residues. The germline gives CDR1 SGHRS, CDR2 YFSETQ. V dropped 5 bases and J dropped 0 bases, with 8 bases sitting between them. In DNA form, the CDR3 reads TGCGCCAGCAGAGGCGTGGTGAACACTGAAGCTTTCTTT. This encodes CASRGVVNTEAFF.

This clonotype has just a few counts. The CDR3, as DNA: TGTGCCAGCAGCTTAGTAACAGCGGCCAAAAACATTCAGTACTTC. Amino acid sequence: CASSLVTAAKNIQYF. The chain carries TRBV7-2 and TRBJ2-4; D uncertain. This CDR3 contains 15 residues. Trimming left V 1 base short and J 1 base short, with 8 bases between. Germline V gene data show CDR1 as SGHTA and CDR2 as FQGNSA.

The CDR3 spells CAISEPSPGVSGYGYTF. CDR3 nucleotide sequence: TGTGCCATCAGTGAGCCATCCCCAGGGGTGAGTGGCTATGGCTACACCTTC. V is TRBV10-3 and J is TRBJ1-2, with D perhaps matching TRBD1 (6 bases). Germline-derived CDR1 and CDR2 are ENHRY and SYGVKD. CDR3 length equals 17 residues. V lost 2 bases to trimming and J lost 4 bases, with 20 bases between them.

This chain connects TRBV5-1 to TRBJ2-1, with D possibly TRBD1 on 7 matching bases. The CDR3 has 16 residues. V was shortened by 3 bases and J by 2 bases, with 15 bases between the two germline ends. Germline assignment: CDR1 SGHRS and CDR2 YFSETQ. CDR3 sequence: CASSYQGGGAYNEQFF. CDR3 coding DNA: TGCGCCAGCAGCTATCAGGGGGGTGGGGCCTACAATGAGCAGTTCTTC.

The chain uses TRBV25-1 and TRBJ2-7; tentatively, D is TRBD1 (6 bases). Deletions cut 5 bases from V and 6 bases from J, with 17 bases between. Germline V gene lookup returns CDR1 MGHDK and CDR2 SYGVNS. CDR3 size: 14 residues. CDR3 sequence (DNA): TGTGCCAGCAGTTCCCCGGGACACCGTGTCGAGCAGTACTTC. This translates into CASSSPGHRVEQYF.

This clonotype showed up just a few times. The chain carries TRBV4-2 and TRBJ2-2, with 7 nucleotides matching TRBD1. Germline V CDR1 and CDR2: LGHNA, YNFKEQ. This CDR3 has 16 residues. Trimming at V came to 4 bases and at J to 5 bases, leaving 10 bases not matched to a gene. CDR3 protein: CASSRPTGSITGELFF. In DNA form, the CDR3 reads TGTGCCAGCAGCCGACCGACAGGGAGTATAACCGGGGAGCTGTTTTTT.

This chain joins TRBV11-2 and TRBJ2-7; 15 bases map to TRBD2. Germline V CDR1 and CDR2: SGHAT, FQNNGV. Trimming took 1 base from V and 6 from J; bases not matched to a gene: 4. There are 16 residues in the CDR3. CDR3 DNA: TGTGCCAGCAGCTTAGGCGAGGGACTAGCGGGAGGCGAGCAGTACTTC. This encodes CASSLGEGLAGGEQYF.

This clonotype has only a few counts. The chain joins TRBV4-3 to TRBJ2-7; D may be TRBD1 (5 bases). The V end was cut by 0 bases, the J end by 9 bases, with 12 bases between. The CDR3 contains 13 residues. Germline CDR1 LGHNA, CDR2 YSLEER. DNA of the CDR3: TGCGCCAGCAGCCAAGATAGGGGCGGCGGGCAGTACTTC. Protein sequence: CASSQDRGGGQYF.

This clonotype was observed a handful of times. The genes are TRBV6-2 or TRBV6-3 and TRBJ2-5; 11 nucleotides line up with TRBD1. The CDR3 runs 15 residues. Germline V gene lookup returns CDR1 MNHEY and CDR2 SVGEGT. V lost 4 bases to trimming and J lost 1 base; unmatched junction nucleotides: 2. The CDR3 DNA sequence: TGTGCCAGCAGTTCCGGGACAGGGGGCCAAGAGACCCAGTACTTC. It specifies CASSSGTGGQETQYF.

In this sample, this clonotype turned up a few times. J is TRBJ2-6 and V is TRBV7-9, with D perhaps given as TRBD1 or TRBD2 (5 bases each). The CDR3 is 15 amino acids. The germline gives CDR1 SEHNR, CDR2 FQNEAQ (reference sequence). The V gene lost 8 bases and the J gene lost 4 bases, with 15 bases spanning the gap. CDR3 loop: CASSPAGTGANVLTF. The DNA for the CDR3 is TGTGCCAGCTCACCCGCCGGGACCGGGGCCAACGTCCTGACTTTC.

The J gene is TRBJ2-7, the V gene TRBV7-9; 10 bases align to TRBD1. V was pared by 5 bases and J by 6 bases, with 4 bases of the junction left unmatched. Germline-derived CDR1 and CDR2 are SEHNR and FQNEAQ (reference sequence). CDR3 length: 13 residues. The CDR3 DNA follows: TGTGCCAGCAGCGTGACAGGGGGCTCCGAGCAGTACTTC. Its protein is CASSVTGGSEQYF.

The V and J genes are TRBV20-1 and TRBJ2-7; D may be TRBD2 (6 bases). The CDR3 is made up of 15 amino acids. With 1 base removed from V and 4 bases from J, the gap between germline ends came to 17 bases. Germline values: CDR1 DFQATT, CDR2 SNEGSKA (reference sequence). The CDR3 sequence: CSARAQEGPGYEQYF. The CDR3 bases are TGCAGTGCTAGAGCCCAGGAGGGGCCGGGATACGAGCAGTACTTC.

This chain joins TRBV28 and TRBJ2-3; possible D gene TRBD2, 6 bases. Per the germline V gene, CDR1 is MDHEN and CDR2 is SYDVKM. Trimming took 1 base from V and 4 from J, leaving 15 bases between them. This CDR3 spans 16 amino acids. In DNA, the CDR3 is TGTGCCAGCAGTTTATCGAGACTAGTGGGGTCAGATACGCAGTATTTT. This encodes CASSLSRLVGSDTQYF.

This clonotype was seen once. In nucleotides, the CDR3 is TGCAGCGTTGAAGGCGGGCCCGGGGAGCTGTTTTTT. Amino acid sequence: CSVEGGPGELFF. The rearrangement joins TRBV29-1 to TRBJ2-2; weak D call: TRBD2 (5 bases). The germline V gene has CDR1 SQVTM and CDR2 ANQGSEA. V was shortened by 1 base and J by 6 bases, with 6 bases between the two germline ends. CDR3 length: 12 amino acids.

This clonotype showed up just a few times. The rearrangement links TRBV24-1 to TRBJ2-5, with 10 bases identical to TRBD1. There are 16 residues in the CDR3. Germline V gives CDR1 KGHDR, CDR2 SFDVKD. V was pared by 4 bases and J by 2 bases, with 6 bases of the junction left unmatched. CDR3 region: CATSDPGQGKQETQYF. CDR3 in DNA: TGTGCCACCAGTGACCCGGGACAGGGGAAACAAGAGACCCAGTACTTC.

This chain uses TRBV20-1 with TRBJ2-7; 7 positions agree with TRBD2. Per the germline V gene, CDR1 is DFQATT and CDR2 is SNEGSKA (reference sequence). With V trimmed by 6 bases and J by 3 bases, 11 bases remained unmatched. CDR3 length: 14 amino acids. The CDR3 loop is CSAQRPGLHYEQYF. Here the CDR3 DNA reads TGCAGTGCACAACGTCCGGGACTACACTACGAGCAGTACTTC.

As concerns this clonotype: A read error may explain this, as a much larger clone is one base away. V gene TRBV20-1 combines with J gene TRBJ2-3, with 15 positions matching TRBD2. With V trimmed by 3 bases and J by 6 bases, 1 base remained unmatched. The CDR3 sequence is 14 residues long. Germline lookup yields CDR1 DFQATT and CDR2 SNEGSKA (reference sequence). Written as DNA, the CDR3 is TGCAGTGCTAGGGGGACTAGCGGGAGGGATACGCAGTATTTT. Translating gives CSARGTSGRDTQYF.

This chain joins TRBV6-4 and TRBJ2-1, with D possibly TRBD2 on 6 matching bases. Germline V lookup: CDR1 MRHNA, CDR2 SNTAGT. V lost 4 bases and J lost 9, with 16 bases in between. This CDR3 is built from 14 residues. The CDR3 spells CASSAVGSGGEQFF. In DNA, the CDR3 is TGTGCCAGCAGTGCTGTGGGTTCCGGGGGTGAGCAGTTCTTC.

This clonotype occurred a few times. The V call is TRBV7-2, the J call TRBJ1-6, with D perhaps matching TRBD1 (6 bases). Germline CDR1 reads SGHTA; CDR2 reads FQGNSA. The CDR3 totals 17 residues. The V and J ends lost 4 bases and 6 bases respectively, with 19 bases between them. Here the CDR3 DNA reads TGTGCCAGCAGCTCCGTGGGGCGGGACACACTTAATTCACCCCTCCACTTT. Protein: CASSSVGRDTLNSPLHF.

This clonotype was counted at least ten times. The junction differs from germline at one of its ends, possibly a read error. The chain recombines TRBV5-1 with TRBJ2-3; D gene uncertain. Per the germline V gene, CDR1 is SGHRS and CDR2 is YFSETQ. The CDR3 contains 12 residues. The CDR3 loop reads CASSLVRDTQYF. CDR3 coding DNA: TGTGCCAGCAGCTTAGTCCGGGATACGCAGTATTTT.

V usage is TRBV12-3 or TRBV12-4 and J usage is TRBJ2-7; no definite D call. The V end lost 3 bases, the J end lost 2 bases, and 11 bases lay between the germline ends. The CDR3 totals 14 residues. CDR3 amino acids: CASSFVPGPYEQYF. DNA for the CDR3: TGTGCCAGCAGTTTTGTTCCAGGACCCTACGAGCAGTACTTC.

V is TRBV7-2 and J is TRBJ2-6, with D perhaps being TRBD1 or TRBD2 (5 bases each). Trimming pared 3 bases from V and 0 bases from J, leaving 12 bases between. The CDR3 covers 17 residues. CDR1 is SGHTA, CDR2 FQGNSA, per germline. The DNA of the CDR3 is TGTGCCAGCAGCTTCCCGGGACGGACCTCTGGGGCCAACGTCCTGACTTTC. Translating gives CASSFPGRTSGANVLTF.

The rearrangement joins TRBV20-1 to TRBJ2-1; tentatively, D is TRBD1 (6 bases). CDR1 is DFQATT and CDR2 is SNEGSKA in the germline V gene (reference sequence). Trimming took 7 bases from V and 4 from J, leaving 14 bases between them. CDR3 length: 13 amino acids. Written as DNA, the CDR3 is TGCAGTGTCCAGGGGAGACAATACAATGAGCAGTTCTTC. This gives the protein CSVQGRQYNEQFF.

V usage is TRBV10-2 and J usage is TRBJ2-5; weak D call: TRBD1 (5 bases). Germline CDR1 and CDR2: WSHSY and SAAADI. The CDR3 spans 14 residues. Between the trimmed V and J ends, which lost 3 bases and 1 base, there was a span of 9 bases. DNA for the CDR3: TGCGCCAGCAGTGATCGAAGGGGCCAAGAGACCCAGTACTTC. It codes for CASSDRRGQETQYF.

The chain has TRBV20-1 and TRBJ1-2; perhaps TRBD1 as D (6 bases). The CDR3 loop spans 13 amino acids. V was cut by 3 bases and J by 7 bases, with 15 bases left in between. Germline V gene lookup returns CDR1 DFQATT and CDR2 SNEGSKA (reference sequence). In DNA, the CDR3 is TGCAGTGCTAGTGGGGGGGCAGGGGTTGGCTACACCTTC. This sequence encodes CSASGGAGVGYTF.

This clonotype was picked up a small number of times. The chain employs TRBV11-2 and TRBJ2-3; 10 bases are shared with TRBD2. Germline loops: CDR1 SGHAT, CDR2 FQNNGV. The V gene end was trimmed by 3 bases and the J gene end by 4 bases; junction bases not matched to a gene: 1. The CDR3 consists of 14 residues. CDR3 protein: CASSFGLAADTQYF. The CDR3 DNA follows: TGTGCCAGCAGCTTCGGACTAGCGGCAGATACGCAGTATTTT.

The genes are TRBV10-3 and TRBJ2-7, with 11 bases identical to TRBD2. The germline V gene has CDR1 ENHRY and CDR2 SYGVKD. The J segment lost 6 bases and the V segment lost 6 bases, leaving 10 bases of the junction unmatched. This CDR3 region has 15 residues. CDR3 loop: CAIRDRLAGKVEQYF. CDR3 coding DNA: TGTGCCATCAGAGATCGACTAGCGGGAAAGGTCGAGCAGTACTTC.

The rearrangement links TRBV24-1 to TRBJ2-5, with unresolved D. Germline-derived CDR1 and CDR2 are KGHDR and SFDVKD. CDR3 length: 13 residues. V lost 4 bases to trimming and J lost 2 bases, with 7 bases between them. CDR3 DNA: TGTGCCACCAGTGAGGGCCCGCAAGAGACCCAGTACTTC. It yields the protein CATSEGPQETQYF.